Listed below are T cell receptor beta chains from one sample, sequenced in a study of vaccination and CD4 T cells after COVID-19. TCRdb used MiXCR to reprocess the PCR reads, holding one entry per CDR3 protein. The table has about 15,000 distinct CDR3 sequences, less than 50% seen once. No antigens are known for them. The input for sequencing was CD4+ T cells from blood, cultured in vitro, taken before SARS-CoV-2 vaccination. The receptors shown here come from a human donor who had recovered from COVID-19. Both conserved end residues are part of each CDR3. D genes are given only for firm matches. Clone sizes are given selectively: once, few, many, or a class where the clone is expanded.

size,D,V,J,DNA,CDR3
-,-,TRBV18,TRBJ2-7,TGTGCCAGCTCAGTGCAGGGTCACGAGCAGTACTTC,CASSVQGHEQYF
few,TRBD1,TRBV12-3/TRBV12-4,TRBJ1-1,TGTGCCAGCAGGACCACGGGACAGGGGGTAGGGGCTTTCTTT,CASRTTGQGVGAFF
-,-,TRBV28,TRBJ2-7,TGTGCCAGCAGTTTGGGACCCATACTCCCGACCTACGAGCAGTACTTC,CASSLGPILPTYEQYF
-,TRBD2,TRBV6-1,TRBJ2-5,TGTGCCAGCAGGCCTAGCGGGAACGACCAAGAGACCCAGTACTTC,CASRPSGNDQETQYF
-,TRBD1,TRBV7-9,TRBJ1-1,TGTGCCAGCAGCCTACCGACAGGGTGGATAACTGAAGCTTTCTTT,CASSLPTGWITEAFF
-,-,TRBV19,TRBJ2-6,TGTGCCAGTAGTGTGGGACGGCTGTCCGGGGCCAACGTCCTGACTTTC,CASSVGRLSGANVLTF
-,-,TRBV27,TRBJ1-2,TGTGCCAGCAGTTTCGCCCCGATCGGGAGAGGTGGCTACACCTTC,CASSFAPIGRGGYTF
few,-,TRBV7-6,TRBJ2-5,TGTGCCAGCAGCTTAGCGATAGGAGAGACCCAGTACTTC,CASSLAIGETQYF
few,TRBD1,TRBV6-1,TRBJ1-1,TGTGCCAGCCAGGTCAGGGGGACGAACACTGAAGCTTTCTTT,CASQVRGTNTEAFF
-,-,TRBV11-3,TRBJ1-1,TGTGCCAGCAGCTTAGAGGGAAAGTCGACTGAAGCTTTCTTT,CASSLEGKSTEAFF
few,-,TRBV10-1,TRBJ1-6,TGCGCCAGCAGTGAGTCCCCCGATAATTCACCCCTCCACTTT,CASSESPDNSPLHF
few,-,TRBV20-1,TRBJ1-2,TGCAGTGCTAGCAGGGGAGGTATTATGAACTATGGCTACACCTTC,CSASRGGIMNYGYTF
-,-,TRBV6-2/TRBV6-3,TRBJ1-1,TGTGCCAGCAGTTACTCGAGGGAGAGCACTGAAGCTTTCTTT,CASSYSRESTEAFF
few,-,TRBV20-1,TRBJ2-7,TGCAGTGCCCGGCGGGACTCCTACGAGCAGTACTTC,CSARRDSYEQYF
few,-,TRBV7-2,TRBJ2-3,TGTGCCAGCAGTCGGGACCCCGCCTTCACAGATACGCAGTATTTT,CASSRDPAFTDTQYF
-,-,TRBV4-2,TRBJ2-1,TGTGCCAGCAGCCTTTCCGGGACTGGGTACAATGAGCAGTTCTTC,CASSLSGTGYNEQFF